The clone carrying this TCR beta chain was detected only a few times. Its antigen is unidentified. These data come from a study of CD8+CD57+ T cells in acquired aplastic anemia. As for the study in general: Sorting CD4+ and CD8+ cells gave DNA averaging about 2.9 ug. Healthy donors had, on average, around 9.9 million reads for their CD4+ cells.

Notes on the study in general: Patients showed no significant difference from controls in CD8+ Simpson's diversity. It was found that 25 to 35 CD8+ CDR3 sequences were shared between patients and controls.

Genomic DNA served as template for TCR beta VDJ and CDR3 profiling. One entry per CDR3 protein results from TCRdb running MiXCR on the reads. The sample holds about 190,000 distinct CDR3 sequences, about half seen once. This CDR3 has 12 residues. Germline CDR1 reads GTSNPN; CDR2 reads SVGIG (reference sequence). V was clipped by 0 bases and J by 12 bases, with 12 bases between them. This TCR was recovered from a human donor in good health, serving as a control. The sequenced sample consisted of sorted CD4+, CD8+, or CD8+CD57+ T cells (not recorded which) from PBMCs. The chain uses TRBV30 and TRBJ2-1; D gene unclear. CDR3: CAWSVSGRAQFF. CDR3 in DNA: TGTGCCTGGAGTGTAAGTGGTAGGGCGCAGTTCTTC.